This TCR beta chain was captured in a study of blood T cell repertoires in COVID-19. About the research overall: Samples came from the United States, Italy and Spain, spanning acute and convalescent COVID-19.

Those enrolled, adults aged 18 to 89 years, came from under 25 US areas. The authors' processing: Amplification of reference gene primers was used by the study to estimate nucleated cell counts. Clones were sequenced by immunoSEQ multiplex PCR, and TCRdb holds only the in-frame ones, with some missing. That table is the source of V, J and clone size, and D and trimming were worked out from the DNA. The sample lists under 250,000 clones, 65% to 90% seen once, with approximately 9% in the top ten. The germline CDR1 and CDR2 sequences are PRHDT and FYEKMQ (reference sequence). The V gene end was trimmed by 6 bases and the J gene end by 2 bases; junction bases not matched to a gene: 7. The CDR3 is 15 amino acids.

The chain employs TRBV13 and TRBJ2-3, with 8 bases aligning to TRBD2. The source of this sequence is a woman aged 50 to 65 with acute COVID-19. The sequenced sample consisted of PBMCs or T cells enriched from blood (not recorded which). DNA for the CDR3: TGTGCCAGCAGTTCGAGCGGGGGCTACACAGATACGCAGTATTTT. This gives the protein CASSSSGGYTDTQYF.